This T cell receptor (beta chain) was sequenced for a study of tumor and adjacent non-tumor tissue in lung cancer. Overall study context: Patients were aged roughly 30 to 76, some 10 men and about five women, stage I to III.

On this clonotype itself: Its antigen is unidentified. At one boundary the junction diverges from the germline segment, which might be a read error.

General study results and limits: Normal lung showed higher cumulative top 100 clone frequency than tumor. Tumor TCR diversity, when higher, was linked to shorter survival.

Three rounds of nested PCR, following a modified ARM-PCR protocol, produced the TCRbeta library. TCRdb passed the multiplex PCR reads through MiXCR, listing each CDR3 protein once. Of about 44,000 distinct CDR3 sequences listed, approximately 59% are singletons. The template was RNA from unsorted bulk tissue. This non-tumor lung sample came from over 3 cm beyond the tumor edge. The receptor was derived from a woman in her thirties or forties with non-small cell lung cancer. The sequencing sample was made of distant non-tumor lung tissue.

The CDR3 bases are TGTACCTGGAGTGTCGGGGGAGCGCAAGGAGATACGCAGTATTTT. It translates to CTWSVGGAQGDTQYF. This rearrangement joins TRBV30 to TRBJ2-3, with a weak D call TRBD2 (6 bases). Germline-derived CDR1 and CDR2 are GTSNPN and SVGIG (reference sequence). The CDR3 extends over 15 amino acids.